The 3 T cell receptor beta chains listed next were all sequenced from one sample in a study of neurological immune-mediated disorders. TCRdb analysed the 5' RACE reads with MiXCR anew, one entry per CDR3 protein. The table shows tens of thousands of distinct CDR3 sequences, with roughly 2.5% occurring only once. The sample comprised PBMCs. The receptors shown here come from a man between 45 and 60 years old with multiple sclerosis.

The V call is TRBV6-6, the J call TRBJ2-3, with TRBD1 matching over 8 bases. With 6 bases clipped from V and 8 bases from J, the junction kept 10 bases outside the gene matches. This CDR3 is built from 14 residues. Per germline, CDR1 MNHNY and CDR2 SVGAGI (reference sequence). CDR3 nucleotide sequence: TGTGCCAGCAGCACCGCCCGGACAGGGACTACGCAGTATTTT. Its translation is CASSTARTGTTQYF.

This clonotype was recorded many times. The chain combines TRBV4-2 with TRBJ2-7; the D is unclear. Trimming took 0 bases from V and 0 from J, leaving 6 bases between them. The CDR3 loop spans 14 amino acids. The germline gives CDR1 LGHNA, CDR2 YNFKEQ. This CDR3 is CASSQEAHSYEQYF. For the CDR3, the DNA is TGTGCCAGCAGCCAAGAGGCCCACTCCTACGAGCAGTACTTC.

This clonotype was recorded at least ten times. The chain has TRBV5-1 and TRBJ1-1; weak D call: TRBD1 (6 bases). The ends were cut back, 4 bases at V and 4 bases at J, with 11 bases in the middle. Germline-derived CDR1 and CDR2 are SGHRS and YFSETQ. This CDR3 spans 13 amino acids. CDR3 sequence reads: CASSPMDSTEAFF. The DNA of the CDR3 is TGCGCCAGCAGCCCGATGGACAGCACTGAAGCTTTCTTT.